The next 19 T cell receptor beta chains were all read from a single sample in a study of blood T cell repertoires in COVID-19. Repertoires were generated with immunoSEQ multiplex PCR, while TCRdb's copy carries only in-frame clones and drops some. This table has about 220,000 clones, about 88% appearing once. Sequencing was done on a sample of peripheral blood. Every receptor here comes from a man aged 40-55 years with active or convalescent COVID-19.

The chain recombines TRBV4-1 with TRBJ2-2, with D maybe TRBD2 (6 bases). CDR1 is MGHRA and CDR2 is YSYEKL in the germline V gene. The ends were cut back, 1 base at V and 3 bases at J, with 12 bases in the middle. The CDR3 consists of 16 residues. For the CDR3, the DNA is TGCGCCAGCAGCCAAGTCGGGGGAGAAGACACCGGGGAGCTGTTTTTT. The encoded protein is CASSQVGGEDTGELFF.

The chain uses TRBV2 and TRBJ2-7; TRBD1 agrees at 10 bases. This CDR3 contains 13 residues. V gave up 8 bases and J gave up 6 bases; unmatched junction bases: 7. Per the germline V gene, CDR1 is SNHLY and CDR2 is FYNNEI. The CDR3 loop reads CASRDRGPSEQYF. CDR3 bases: TGTGCCAGCCGCGACAGGGGGCCCAGCGAGCAGTACTTC.

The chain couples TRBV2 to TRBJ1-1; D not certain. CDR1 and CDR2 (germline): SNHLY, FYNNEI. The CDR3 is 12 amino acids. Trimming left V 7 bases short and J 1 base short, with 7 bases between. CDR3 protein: CASTPSNTEAFF. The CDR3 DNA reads TGTGCCAGCACCCCATCGAACACTGAAGCTTTCTTT.

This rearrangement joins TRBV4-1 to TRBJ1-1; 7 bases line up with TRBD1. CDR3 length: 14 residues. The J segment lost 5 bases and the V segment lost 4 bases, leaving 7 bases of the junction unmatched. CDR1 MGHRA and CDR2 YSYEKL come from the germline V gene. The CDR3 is CASSLTTGSTEAFF. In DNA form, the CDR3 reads TGCGCCAGCAGCCTAACGACAGGGAGTACTGAAGCTTTCTTT.

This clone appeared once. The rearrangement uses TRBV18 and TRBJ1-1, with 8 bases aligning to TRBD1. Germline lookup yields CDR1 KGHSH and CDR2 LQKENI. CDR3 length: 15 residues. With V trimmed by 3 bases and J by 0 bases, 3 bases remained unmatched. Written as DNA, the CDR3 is TGTGCCAGCTCACCGGACAGGGAGTTGAACACTGAAGCTTTCTTT. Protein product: CASSPDRELNTEAFF.

The CDR3 coding sequence is TGCGCCAGCAGCCCTAGCGGACAAGAGACCCAGTACTTC. Amino acids: CASSPSGQETQYF. The genes are TRBV4-1 and TRBJ2-5, with 7 bases lining up with TRBD2. Trimming at V came to 4 bases and at J to 2 bases, leaving 1 base not matched to a gene. The CDR3 has 13 amino acids. Per germline, CDR1 MGHRA and CDR2 YSYEKL.

CDR3 nucleotides: TGTGCCTGGAGTGGCGGGGGGCTCTACGAGCAGTACTTC. Translation gives CAWSGGGLYEQYF. This chain uses TRBV30 with TRBJ2-7; 8 nucleotides align to TRBD2. V lost 1 base and J lost 3; bases outside the gene matches: 2. The CDR3 consists of 13 residues. Looked up from germline, CDR1 is GTSNPN and CDR2 is SVGIG (reference sequence).

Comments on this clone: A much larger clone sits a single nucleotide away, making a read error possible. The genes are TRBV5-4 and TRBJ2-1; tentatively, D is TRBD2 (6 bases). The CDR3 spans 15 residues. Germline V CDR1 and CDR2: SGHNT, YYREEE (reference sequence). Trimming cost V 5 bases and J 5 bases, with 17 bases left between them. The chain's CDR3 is CASRDPTGADNEQFF. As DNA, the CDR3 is TGTGCCAGCAGGGACCCAACGGGAGCAGACAATGAGCAGTTCTTC.

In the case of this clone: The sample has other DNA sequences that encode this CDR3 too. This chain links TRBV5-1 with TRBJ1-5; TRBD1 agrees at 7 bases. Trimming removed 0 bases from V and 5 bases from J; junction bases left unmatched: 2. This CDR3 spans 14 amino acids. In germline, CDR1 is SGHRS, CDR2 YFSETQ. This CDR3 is CASSLGGGDQPQHF. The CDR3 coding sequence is TGCGCCAGCAGCTTGGGAGGGGGCGATCAGCCCCAGCATTTT.

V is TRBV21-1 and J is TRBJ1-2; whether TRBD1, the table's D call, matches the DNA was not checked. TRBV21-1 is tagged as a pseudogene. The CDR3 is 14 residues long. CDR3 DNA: TGTGCCAGCAGCCACAGGGTCAACAACTATGGCTACACCTTC. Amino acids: CASSHRVNNYGYTF.

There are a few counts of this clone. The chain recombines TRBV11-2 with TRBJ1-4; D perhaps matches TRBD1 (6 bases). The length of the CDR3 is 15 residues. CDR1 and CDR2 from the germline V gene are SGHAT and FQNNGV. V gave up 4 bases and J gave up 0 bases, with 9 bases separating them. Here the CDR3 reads CASSYGQSTNEKLFF. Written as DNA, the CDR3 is TGTGCCAGCAGCTATGGACAGTCAACTAATGAAAAACTGTTTTTT.

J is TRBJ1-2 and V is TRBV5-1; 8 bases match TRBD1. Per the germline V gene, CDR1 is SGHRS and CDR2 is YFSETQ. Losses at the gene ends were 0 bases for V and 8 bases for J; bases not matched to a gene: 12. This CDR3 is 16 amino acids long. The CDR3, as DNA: TGCGCCAGCAGCTTGGGGCCGGGACAGGCCGGGGAGGGCTACACCTTC. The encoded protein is CASSLGPGQAGEGYTF.

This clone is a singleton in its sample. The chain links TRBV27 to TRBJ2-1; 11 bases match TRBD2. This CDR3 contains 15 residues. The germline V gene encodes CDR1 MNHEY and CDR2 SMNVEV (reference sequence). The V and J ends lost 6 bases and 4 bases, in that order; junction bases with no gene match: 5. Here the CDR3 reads CASSLAGGGYNEQFF. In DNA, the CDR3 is TGTGCCAGCAGCTTAGCGGGAGGGGGGTACAATGAGCAGTTCTTC.

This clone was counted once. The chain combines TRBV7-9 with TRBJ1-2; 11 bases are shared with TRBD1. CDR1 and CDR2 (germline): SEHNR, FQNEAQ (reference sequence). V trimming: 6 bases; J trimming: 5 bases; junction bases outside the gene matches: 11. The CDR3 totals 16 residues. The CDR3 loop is CASSPGQGAPSYGYTF. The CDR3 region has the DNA TGTGCCAGCAGTCCCGGACAGGGGGCCCCATCATATGGCTACACCTTC.

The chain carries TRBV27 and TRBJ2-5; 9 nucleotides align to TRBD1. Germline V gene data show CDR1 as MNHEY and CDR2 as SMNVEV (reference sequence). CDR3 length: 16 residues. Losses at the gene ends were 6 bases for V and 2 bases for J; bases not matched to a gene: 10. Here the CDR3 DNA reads TGTGCCAGCAGCCCGGGACAGGGATGGGGTCAAGAGACCCAGTACTTC. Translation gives CASSPGQGWGQETQYF.

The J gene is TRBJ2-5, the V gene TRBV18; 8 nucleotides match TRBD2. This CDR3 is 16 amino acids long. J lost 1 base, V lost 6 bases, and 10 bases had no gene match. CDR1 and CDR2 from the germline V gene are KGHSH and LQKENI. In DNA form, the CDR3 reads TGTGCCAGCTCCCCCCCGCGGGAGGCACTCCAAGAGACCCAGTACTTC. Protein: CASSPPREALQETQYF.

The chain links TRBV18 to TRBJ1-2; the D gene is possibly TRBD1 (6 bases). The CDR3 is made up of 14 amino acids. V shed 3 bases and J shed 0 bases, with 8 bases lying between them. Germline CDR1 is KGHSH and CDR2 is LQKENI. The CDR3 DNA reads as TGTGCCAGCTCACCGGACAGCCCTAACTATGGCTACACCTTC. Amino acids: CASSPDSPNYGYTF.

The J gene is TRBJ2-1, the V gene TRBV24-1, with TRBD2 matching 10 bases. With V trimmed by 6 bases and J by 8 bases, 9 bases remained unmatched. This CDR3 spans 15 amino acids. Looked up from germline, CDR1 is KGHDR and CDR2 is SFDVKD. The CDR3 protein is CATSNPSGRTYEQFF. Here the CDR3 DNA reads TGTGCCACCAGTAACCCTAGCGGGAGAACATATGAGCAGTTCTTC.

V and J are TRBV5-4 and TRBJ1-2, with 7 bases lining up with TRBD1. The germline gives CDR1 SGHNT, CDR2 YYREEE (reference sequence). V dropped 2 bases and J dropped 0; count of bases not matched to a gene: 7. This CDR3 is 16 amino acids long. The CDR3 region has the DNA TGTGCCAGCAGCTTTAAGGGGGCCTTAACTAACTATGGCTACACCTTC. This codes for CASSFKGALTNYGYTF.